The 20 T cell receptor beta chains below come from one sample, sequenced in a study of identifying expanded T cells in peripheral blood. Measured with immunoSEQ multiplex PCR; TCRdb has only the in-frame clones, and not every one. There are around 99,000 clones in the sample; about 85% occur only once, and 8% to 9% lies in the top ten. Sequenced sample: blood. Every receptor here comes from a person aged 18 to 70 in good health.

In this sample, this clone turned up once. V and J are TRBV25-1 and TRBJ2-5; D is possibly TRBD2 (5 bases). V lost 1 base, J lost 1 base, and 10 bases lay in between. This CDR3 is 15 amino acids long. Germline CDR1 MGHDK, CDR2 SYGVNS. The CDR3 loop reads CASSEFGGFQETQYF. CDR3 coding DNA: TGTGCCAGCAGTGAATTTGGAGGATTCCAAGAGACCCAGTACTTC.

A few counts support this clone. The CDR3 DNA reads TGTGCCAGTAGTATAAGGGGACAGGCGGGTTCACCCCTCCACTTT. Encoded protein: CASSIRGQAGSPLHF. The chain uses TRBV19 and TRBJ1-6, with TRBD1 identical over 8 bases. The CDR3 spans 15 residues. The V gene end was trimmed by 2 bases and the J gene end by 9 bases; junction bases not matched to a gene: 6. The germline gives CDR1 LNHDA, CDR2 SQIVND (reference sequence).

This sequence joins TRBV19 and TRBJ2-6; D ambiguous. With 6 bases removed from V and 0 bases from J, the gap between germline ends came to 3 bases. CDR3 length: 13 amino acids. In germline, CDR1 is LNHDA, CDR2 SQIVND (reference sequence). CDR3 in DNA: TGTGCCAGTAGAATCTCTGGGGCCAACGTCCTGACTTTC. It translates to CASRISGANVLTF.

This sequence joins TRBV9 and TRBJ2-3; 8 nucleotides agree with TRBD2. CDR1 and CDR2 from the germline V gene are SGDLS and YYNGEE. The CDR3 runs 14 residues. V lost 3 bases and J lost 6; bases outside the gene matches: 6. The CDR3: CASSARGGHDTQYF. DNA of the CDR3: TGTGCCAGCAGCGCACGGGGGGGCCACGATACGCAGTATTTT. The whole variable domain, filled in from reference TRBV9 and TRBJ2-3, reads DSGVTQTPKHLITATGQRVTLRCSPRSGDLSVYWYQQSLDQGLQFLIQYYNGEERAKGNILERFSAQQFPDLHSELNLSSLELGDSALYFCASSARGGHDTQYFGPGTRLTVL.

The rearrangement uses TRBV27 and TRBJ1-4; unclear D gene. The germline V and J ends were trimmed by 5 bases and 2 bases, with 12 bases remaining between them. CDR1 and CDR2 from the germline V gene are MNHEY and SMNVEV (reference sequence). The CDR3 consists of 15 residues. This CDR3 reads CASSPLRATNEKLFF. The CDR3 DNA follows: TGTGCCAGCAGTCCCCTTAGGGCGACTAATGAAAAACTGTTTTTT.

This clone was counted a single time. CDR3 protein: CASTGTSTDTQYF. CDR3 DNA sequence: TGTGCCAGTACCGGGACTAGCACAGATACGCAGTATTTT. This chain uses TRBV19 with TRBJ2-3; perhaps TRBD2 as D (6 bases). V was trimmed by 7 bases and J by 0 bases, leaving 8 bases between them. The CDR3 is 13 amino acids. CDR1 LNHDA and CDR2 SQIVND come from the germline V gene (reference sequence).

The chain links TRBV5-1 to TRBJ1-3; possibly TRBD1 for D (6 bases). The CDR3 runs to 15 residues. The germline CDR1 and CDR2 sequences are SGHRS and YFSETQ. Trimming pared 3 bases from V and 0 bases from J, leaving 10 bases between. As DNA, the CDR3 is TGCGCCAGCAGCTCCCAGGGGTACTCTGGAAACACCATATATTTT. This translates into CASSSQGYSGNTIYF.

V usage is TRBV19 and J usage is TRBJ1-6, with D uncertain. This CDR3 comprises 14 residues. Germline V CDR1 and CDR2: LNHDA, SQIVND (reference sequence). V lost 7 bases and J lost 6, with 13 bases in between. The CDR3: CASTIGRANSPLHF. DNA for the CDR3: TGTGCCAGTACCATCGGAAGAGCTAATTCACCCCTCCACTTT.

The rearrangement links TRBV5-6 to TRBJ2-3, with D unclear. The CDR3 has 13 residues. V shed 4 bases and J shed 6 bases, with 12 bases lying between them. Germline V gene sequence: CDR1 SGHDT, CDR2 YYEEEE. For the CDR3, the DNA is TGTGCCAGCAGCCGCTGGGTTTTGGATACGCAGTATTTT. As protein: CASSRWVLDTQYF.

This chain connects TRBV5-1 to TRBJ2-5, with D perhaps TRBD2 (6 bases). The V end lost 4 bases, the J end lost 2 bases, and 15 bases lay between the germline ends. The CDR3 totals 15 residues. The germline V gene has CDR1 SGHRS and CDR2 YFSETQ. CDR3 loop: CASSHRPGEQETQYF. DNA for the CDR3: TGCGCCAGCAGCCATCGACCGGGAGAACAAGAGACCCAGTACTTC.

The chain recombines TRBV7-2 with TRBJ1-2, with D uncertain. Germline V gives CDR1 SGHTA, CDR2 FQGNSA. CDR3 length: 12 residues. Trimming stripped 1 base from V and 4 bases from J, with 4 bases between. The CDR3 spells CASSLERYGYTF. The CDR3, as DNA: TGTGCCAGCAGCTTAGAGCGCTATGGCTACACCTTC.

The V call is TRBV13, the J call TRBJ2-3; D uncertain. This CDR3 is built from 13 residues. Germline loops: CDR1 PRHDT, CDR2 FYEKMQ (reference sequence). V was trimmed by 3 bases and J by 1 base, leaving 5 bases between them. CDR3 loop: CASSFLGTDTQYF. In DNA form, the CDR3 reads TGTGCCAGCAGCTTCCTAGGCACAGATACGCAGTATTTT.

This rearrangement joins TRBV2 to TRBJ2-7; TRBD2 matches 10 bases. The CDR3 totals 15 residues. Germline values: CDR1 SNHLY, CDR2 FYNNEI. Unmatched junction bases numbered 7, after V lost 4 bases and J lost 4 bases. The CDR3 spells CASSGLLAGTYEQYF. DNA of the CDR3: TGTGCCAGCAGTGGATTACTAGCGGGAACTTACGAGCAGTACTTC.

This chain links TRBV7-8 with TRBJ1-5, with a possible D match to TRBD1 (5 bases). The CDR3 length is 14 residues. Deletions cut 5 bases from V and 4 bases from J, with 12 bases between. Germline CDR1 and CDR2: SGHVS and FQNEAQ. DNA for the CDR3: TGTGCCAGCAGCCCCGCGGGGGGGAATCAGCCCCAGCATTTT. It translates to CASSPAGGNQPQHF.

CDR3 nucleotide sequence: TGTGCCAGCTTCCGGATCGCGGGAGTGGAGACCCAGTACTTC. Residues: CASFRIAGVETQYF. The genes are TRBV6-1 and TRBJ2-5; the match to TRBD2 covers 7 bases. The CDR3 sequence is 14 residues long. J lost 5 bases, V lost 8 bases, and 11 bases had no gene match. Germline loops: CDR1 MNHNS, CDR2 SASEGT.

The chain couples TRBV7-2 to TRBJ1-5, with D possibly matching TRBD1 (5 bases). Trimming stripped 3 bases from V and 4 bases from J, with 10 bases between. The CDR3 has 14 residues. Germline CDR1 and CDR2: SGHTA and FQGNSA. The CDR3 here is CASSLGRTNQPQHF. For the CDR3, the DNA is TGTGCCAGCAGCTTGGGACGAACTAATCAGCCCCAGCATTTT.

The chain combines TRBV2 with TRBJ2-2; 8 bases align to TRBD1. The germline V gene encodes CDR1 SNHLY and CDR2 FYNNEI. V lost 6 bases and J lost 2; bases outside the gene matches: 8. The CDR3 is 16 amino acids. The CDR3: CASSLTGAQNTGELFF. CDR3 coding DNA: TGTGCCAGCAGCTTGACAGGGGCGCAAAACACCGGGGAGCTGTTTTTT.

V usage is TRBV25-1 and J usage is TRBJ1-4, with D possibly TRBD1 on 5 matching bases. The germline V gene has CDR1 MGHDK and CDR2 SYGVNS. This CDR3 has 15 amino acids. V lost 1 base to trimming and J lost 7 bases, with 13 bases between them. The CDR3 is CASSESYGGSEKLFF. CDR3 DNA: TGTGCCAGCAGTGAATCATACGGGGGGAGTGAAAAACTGTTTTTT.

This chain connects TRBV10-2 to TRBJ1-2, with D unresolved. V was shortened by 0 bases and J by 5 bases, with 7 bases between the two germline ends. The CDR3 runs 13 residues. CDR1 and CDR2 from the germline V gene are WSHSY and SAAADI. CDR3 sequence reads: CASSESRLYGYTF. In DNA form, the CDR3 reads TGCGCCAGCAGTGAGTCGCGACTTTATGGCTACACCTTC.

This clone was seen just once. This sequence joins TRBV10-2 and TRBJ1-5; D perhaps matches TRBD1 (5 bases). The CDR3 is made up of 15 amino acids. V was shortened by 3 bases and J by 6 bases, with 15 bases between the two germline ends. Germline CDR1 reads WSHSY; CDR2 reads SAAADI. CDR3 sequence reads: CASSEPFGGTQPQHF. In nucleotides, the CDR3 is TGCGCCAGCAGTGAACCTTTCGGGGGGACTCAGCCCCAGCATTTT.